What follows are 3 T cell receptor beta chains derived from one specimen sequenced in a study of sequential checkpoint blockade in melanoma. TCRdb's copy holds only in-frame clones and misses some; the assay was immunoSEQ multiplex PCR. The table has about 18,000 clones, roughly 73% seen once; the top ten hold 4.5% to 5.5%. Treatment here: randomized to nivolumab then ipilimumab (arm A) or the reverse (arm B). The sequencing here drew on tumor tissue (inferred from file names), taken from a patient given nivolumab and ipilimumab in sequence. The receptors were sampled from a human donor with melanoma.

V usage is TRBV28 and J usage is TRBJ2-2; 8 bases align to TRBD1. This CDR3 comprises 15 residues. Looked up from germline, CDR1 is MDHEN and CDR2 is SYDVKM. Unmatched junction bases numbered 6, after V lost 7 bases and J lost 2 bases. The CDR3 region is CASKRDRINTGELFF. The CDR3 DNA follows: TGTGCCAGCAAACGGGACAGGATCAACACCGGGGAGCTGTTTTTT.

The chain links TRBV7-1 to TRBJ2-3; a possible D gene is TRBD2 (5 bases). TRBV7-1 is marked as an open reading frame, function uncertain. Trimming left V 4 bases short and J 6 bases short, with 11 bases between. This CDR3 has 13 amino acids. CDR3 sequence (DNA): TGTGCCAGCAGCTTCACCCCGGGGGATACGCAGTATTTT. Amino acid sequence: CASSFTPGDTQYF.

In DNA, the CDR3 is TGTGCCAGCTCGCCAAGACAGGGGCAAGATGGCTACACCTTC. This sequence encodes CASSPRQGQDGYTF. The chain couples TRBV18 to TRBJ1-2, with 8 bases matching TRBD1. The V segment lost 6 bases and the J segment 6 bases; nucleotides outside the gene matches: 9. The germline V gene has CDR1 KGHSH and CDR2 LQKENI. The CDR3 spans 14 residues.